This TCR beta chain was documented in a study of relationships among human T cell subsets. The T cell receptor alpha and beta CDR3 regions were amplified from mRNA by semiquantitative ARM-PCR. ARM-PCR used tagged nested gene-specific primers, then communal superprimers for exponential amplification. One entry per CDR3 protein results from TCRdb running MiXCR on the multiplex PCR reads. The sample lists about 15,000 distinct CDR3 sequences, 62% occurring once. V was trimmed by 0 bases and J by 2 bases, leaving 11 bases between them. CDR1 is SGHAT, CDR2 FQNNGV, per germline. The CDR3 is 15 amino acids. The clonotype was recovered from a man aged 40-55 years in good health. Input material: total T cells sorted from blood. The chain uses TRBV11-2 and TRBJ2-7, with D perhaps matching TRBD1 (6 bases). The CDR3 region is CASSLETGGTYEQYF. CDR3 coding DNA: TGTGCCAGCAGCTTAGAGACAGGTGGAACCTACGAGCAGTACTTC.